This is a list of T cell receptor beta chains from one sample in a study of vaccination and CD4 T cells after COVID-19. MiXCR was run by TCRdb on the PCR reads, yielding one entry per CDR3 protein. The sample yields around 20,000 distinct CDR3 sequences, 40% to 50% seen once. These receptors have no identified antigens. The sequences come from CD4+ T cells from blood, cultured in vitro, collected before SARS-CoV-2 vaccination. The receptors here all came from a human donor who had recovered from COVID-19. CDR3s include the opening cysteine and the closing phenylalanine or tryptophan. A D gene is named only where the DNA matches it firmly. Some rows mark clone size as missing; the rest say once, few, many or name a class of expanded clone.

j_gene,v_gene,abundance,d_gene,CDR3aa,CDR3nt
TRBJ2-6,TRBV28,-,-,CASSSQGTGANVLTF,TGTGCCAGCAGTTCCCAGGGAACTGGGGCCAACGTCCTGACTTTC
TRBJ2-1,TRBV27,-,-,CASSGSPSYNEQFF,TGTGCCAGTTCGGGCAGCCCTTCCTACAATGAGCAGTTCTTC
TRBJ1-1,TRBV19,few,-,CASSPFGDTEAFF,TGTGCCAGTAGTCCCTTCGGGGACACTGAAGCTTTCTTT
TRBJ1-2,TRBV19,-,TRBD1,CASSHGQGRGYTF,TGTGCCAGTAGTCACGGACAGGGTCGTGGCTACACCTTC
TRBJ1-2,TRBV4-1,-,-,CASSQDAREWGYTF,TGCGCCAGCAGCCAAGACGCGAGGGAGTGGGGCTACACCTTC
TRBJ1-1,TRBV6-2/TRBV6-3,-,-,CASSAPPEAFF,TGTGCCAGCAGTGCCCCACCCGAAGCTTTCTTT
TRBJ1-5,TRBV19,once,-,CASSILYSNQPQHF,TGTGCCAGTAGTATACTCTATAGCAATCAGCCCCAGCATTTT
TRBJ1-1,TRBV21-1,-,-,CASSNQGWEAFF,TGTGCCAGCAGCAACCAGGGCTGGGAAGCTTTCTTT
TRBJ1-1,TRBV19,few,-,CASSIGGLRTEAFF,TGTGCCAGTAGTATTGGGGGGCTTAGGACTGAAGCTTTCTTT
TRBJ1-1,TRBV7-8,few,-,CASSLGAGVTEAFF,TGTGCCAGCAGCTTAGGGGCAGGGGTGACTGAAGCTTTCTTT
TRBJ1-1,TRBV6-1,few,-,CASSGPVRGNTEAFF,TGTGCCAGCAGTGGCCCGGTGCGGGGTAACACTGAAGCTTTCTTT
TRBJ2-7,TRBV7-9,-,-,CASSLDGGDPHEQYF,TGTGCCAGCAGCTTAGATGGGGGAGACCCCCACGAGCAGTACTTC
TRBJ2-7,TRBV6-1,-,TRBD1,CASSDDVQGYSYEQYF,TGTGCCAGCAGTGACGATGTACAGGGGTACTCCTACGAGCAGTACTTC
TRBJ1-5,TRBV19,-,TRBD1,CASTGTGGNQPQHF,TGTGCCAGTACGGGGACAGGGGGGAATCAGCCCCAGCATTTT
TRBJ1-2,TRBV24-1,-,-,CATSDSRQMGGYTF,TGTGCCACCAGTGACTCCCGTCAAATGGGAGGCTACACCTTC
TRBJ2-2,TRBV7-8,once,-,CASSLVGTRGGTGELFF,TGTGCCAGCAGCTTAGTAGGGACCAGGGGAGGTACCGGGGAGCTGTTTTTT